These T cell receptor beta chains were read from a single sample in a study of molecular identifiers for immune sequencing clone quantification. TCRdb passed the PCR reads through MiXCR, listing each CDR3 protein once. The sample consists of some 96,000 distinct CDR3 sequences, 20% to 25% of them appearing once. The sequenced sample consisted of naive CD8+ T cells from blood, with Jurkat cell RNA spiked in. These receptors originate from a human donor in good health. Some libraries in this study had Jurkat cell RNA spiked in. CDR3s include the opening cysteine and the closing phenylalanine or tryptophan. The order of the fields is CDR3 protein, CDR3 DNA, clone size, V gene, J gene, D gene. D genes are given only for firm matches. Clone size, where shown, is once, few, many, or a class for clones that have expanded.

CASSLPEQETQYF	TGTGCCAGCAGCTTACCCGAACAAGAGACCCAGTACTTC	many	TRBV7-3	TRBJ2-5	.
CASSFRGGLAGRQFF	TGTGCCAGCAGTTTCCGGGGAGGACTAGCGGGGCGGCAGTTCTTC	many	TRBV28	TRBJ2-1	TRBD2
CSGLGGGGTEAFF	TGCAGCGGGTTGGGGGGAGGAGGCACTGAAGCTTTCTTT	many	TRBV29-1	TRBJ1-1	.
CASSLDVGTSGRRTDTQYF	TGTGCCAGCAGCTTAGACGTCGGGACTAGCGGGAGGAGGACAGATACGCAGTATTTT	many	TRBV7-9	TRBJ2-3	TRBD2
CASSLYQRADTQYF	TGCGCCAGCAGCTTGTATCAGCGTGCAGATACGCAGTATTTT	many	TRBV5-1	TRBJ2-3	.
CASSERTGGAETQYF	TGTGCCAGCAGTGAACGGACAGGGGGCGCGGAGACCCAGTACTTC	many	TRBV28	TRBJ2-5	TRBD1
CASSLMKREWHEQYF	TGTGCCAGCAGCCTGATGAAGCGGGAATGGCACGAGCAGTACTTC	many	TRBV3-1	TRBJ2-7	TRBD2
CASSFGAGQNTGELFF	TGTGCCAGCAGTTTCGGAGCGGGTCAGAACACCGGGGAGCTGTTTTTT	many	TRBV27	TRBJ2-2	.
CAISGPYTGELVF	TGTGCCATCAGTGGACCCTACACCGGGGAGCTGGTTTTT	.	TRBV10-3	TRBJ2-2	.
CARRLYSRTANGKLFF	TGTGCCCGCCGCTTGTACAGTAGGACCGCTAATGGAAAACTGTTTTTT	.	TRBV11-2	TRBJ1-4	.
CAWSPGSGQETQYF	TGTGCCTGGAGCCCCGGTTCGGGCCAAGAGACCCAGTACTTC	many	TRBV30	TRBJ2-5	.
CASRTGYYGYTF	TGTGCCAGCAGGACAGGGTACTATGGCTACACCTTC	.	TRBV12-3/TRBV12-4	TRBJ1-2	TRBD1
CASSEGRTYEQYF	TGTGCCAGCAGTGAGGGACGGACCTACGAGCAGTACTTC	.	TRBV6-2/TRBV6-3	TRBJ2-7	.
CAWTLRGRGYTEAFF	TGTGCCTGGACTCTAAGGGGCAGGGGGTACACTGAAGCTTTCTTT	many	TRBV30	TRBJ1-1	TRBD1
CASSGGSTYEQYF	TGTGCCAGCAGTGGGGGATCAACCTACGAGCAGTACTTC	many	TRBV6-1	TRBJ2-7	.
CASSQVTSGGASTDTQYF	TGTGCCAGCAGCCAAGTGACTAGCGGGGGGGCTAGCACAGATACGCAGTATTTT	many	TRBV3-1	TRBJ2-3	TRBD2
CASSYSRENTEAFF	TGTGCCAGCAGTTACTCCCGGGAGAACACTGAAGCTTTCTTT	many	TRBV6-5	TRBJ1-1	.
CSANGQGEQTAYEQYF	TGCAGTGCTAATGGACAGGGGGAACAAACCGCCTACGAGCAGTACTTC	many	TRBV20-1	TRBJ2-7	TRBD1
CASSILHGTGTSYEQYF	TGCGCCAGCAGCATTTTACATGGGACAGGGACTTCCTACGAGCAGTACTTC	.	TRBV4-3	TRBJ2-7	TRBD1
CASIMGYEQYF	TGTGCCAGCATTATGGGGTACGAGCAGTACTTC	many	TRBV6-1	TRBJ2-7	.
CASSQDRRQLENTIYF	TGCGCCAGCAGCCAAGACAGGAGACAGCTCGAAAACACCATATATTTT	.	TRBV4-3	TRBJ1-3	.
CSVEDSQGNDNGGLFF	TGCAGCGTTGAAGATTCACAGGGGAATGATAACGGGGGGCTGTTTTTT	.	TRBV29-1	TRBJ2-2	.
CASSQTSASRHTDTQYF	TGCGCCAGCAGCCAAACGTCCGCTAGCCGGCACACAGATACGCAGTATTTT	few	TRBV4-3	TRBJ2-3	.
CSTPGQGGGYTF	TGCAGCACTCCGGGACAGGGAGGGGGCTACACCTTC	many	TRBV29-1	TRBJ1-2	TRBD1
CASSSGQARTDTQYF	TGTGCCAGCAGCTCCGGACAGGCCCGCACAGATACGCAGTATTTT	many	TRBV13	TRBJ2-3	TRBD1
CASSAHRGAEAFF	TGTGCCAGCAGTGCTCACAGGGGAGCTGAAGCTTTCTTT	many	TRBV27	TRBJ1-1	TRBD1
CASSQDRAGGVGELFF	TGCGCCAGCAGCCAAGATAGAGCAGGGGGGGTCGGGGAGCTGTTTTTT	.	TRBV4-3	TRBJ2-2	.
CASSQGLGRALTDTQYF	TGTGCCAGCAGCCAGGGCCTCGGGAGGGCCCTCACAGATACGCAGTATTTT	many	TRBV4-2	TRBJ2-3	TRBD2
CASSPQILQYSNQPQHF	TGTGCCAGCAGCCCCCAAATCCTGCAGTATAGCAATCAGCCCCAGCATTTT	many	TRBV7-2	TRBJ1-5	.
CASSFGRSYYGYTF	TGTGCCAGCAGCTTCGGCAGATCCTACTATGGCTACACCTTC	few	TRBV5-4	TRBJ1-2	.
CASSWLAGGTYNEQFF	TGCGCCAGCAGCTGGCTGGCAGGGGGGACCTACAATGAGCAGTTCTTC	many	TRBV5-1	TRBJ2-1	.
CARRPDPTQPQHF	TGCGCCCGCCGCCCCGATCCCACTCAGCCCCAGCATTTT	.	TRBV4-3	TRBJ1-5	.
CASSQDAAPVQFF	TGCGCCAGCAGCCAAGATGCAGCACCGGTACAGTTCTTC	many	TRBV4-1	TRBJ2-1	.
CASSLFTGSSGANVLTF	TGTGCCAGCAGTTTATTCACAGGTTCCTCTGGGGCCAACGTCCTGACTTTC	few	TRBV12-3/TRBV12-4	TRBJ2-6	.
CASSQDWVQNNQPQHF	TGCGCCAGCAGCCAAGATTGGGTACAGAACAATCAGCCCCAGCATTTT	many	TRBV4-3	TRBJ1-5	.
CASSYLLNTEAFF	TGTGCCAGCAGTTACCTGCTGAACACTGAAGCTTTCTTT	few	TRBV6-2/TRBV6-3	TRBJ1-1	.
CASLPDYLTDTQYF	TGTGCCAGTCTACCTGACTACCTCACAGATACGCAGTATTTT	many	TRBV12-3/TRBV12-4	TRBJ2-3	.
CATSDSGTGMTGELFF	TGTGCCACCAGTGATTCCGGGACAGGGATGACCGGGGAGCTGTTTTTT	many	TRBV24-1	TRBJ2-2	TRBD1
CASSIGTGHYEQYF	TGTGCCAGTAGTATAGGGACAGGCCACTACGAGCAGTACTTC	few	TRBV19	TRBJ2-7	TRBD1
CASSSTGTGEGQPQHF	TGTGCCAGCAGCTCGACCGGGACAGGGGAAGGTCAGCCCCAGCATTTT	.	TRBV7-9	TRBJ1-5	TRBD1
CASSLVGQSNTEAFF	TGTGCCAGCAGCTTAGTTGGGCAATCGAACACTGAAGCTTTCTTT	many	TRBV13	TRBJ1-1	.
CASRTGWTGGDLNTEAFF	TGTGCCAGTAGGACGGGCTGGACAGGGGGTGACTTGAACACTGAAGCTTTCTTT	many	TRBV19	TRBJ1-1	TRBD1